This is a list of T cell receptor beta chains from one sample in a study of resident and recirculating memory T cells in vitiligo. Assay used: immunoSEQ multiplex PCR; TCRdb lists only in-frame clones, some missing. This table holds 75,000 to 85,000 clones, 92% found once. Sequencing was carried out using blood. These receptors originate from a male donor with vitiligo. Each CDR3 is given with its conserved first and last residue. A D gene is named only where the DNA matches it firmly. For some rows the clone size is stated as once, few or many, or as a class when expanded; others skip it.

TGTGCCAGCTCCAACGGGGGGATTGGGAACACTGAAGCTTTCTTT	CASSNGGIGNTEAFF	-	-	TRBV7-3	TRBJ1-1
TGTGCCAGCAGTGTCCTTCCGCTTAGCTCCTACAATGAGCAGTTCTTC	CASSVLPLSSYNEQFF	-	-	TRBV2	TRBJ2-1
TGTGCCAGCAGACCAGGACAGGGGGCCTTCAGTGGCTACACCTTC	CASRPGQGAFSGYTF	-	TRBD1	TRBV11-3	TRBJ1-2
TGTGCCAGCTCTCGACCCGGGACAGAGAATTCACCCCTCCACTTT	CASSRPGTENSPLHF	once	TRBD1	TRBV18	TRBJ1-6
TGCGCCGGCAGCTTGAGACCTTGGGGGACAGCAGCTAACTATGGCTACACCTTC	CAGSLRPWGTAANYGYTF	-	TRBD1	TRBV5-1	TRBJ1-2
TGTGCCAGCTCACCCCTCCGCGAGGAGCAGTACTTC	CASSPLREEQYF	-	-	TRBV18	TRBJ2-7
TGTGCCACCAGCAGAGATGGGGGGTCTCGGCAAGAGACCCAGTACTTC	CATSRDGGSRQETQYF	-	-	TRBV15	TRBJ2-5
TGTGCCAGCAGCTTAAGCACCGGGACAGTCCAAGAGACCCAGTACTTC	CASSLSTGTVQETQYF	-	TRBD1	TRBV7-3	TRBJ2-5
TGTGCCAGCAGTAAGGGACAGCCGAACACTGAAGCTTTCTTT	CASSKGQPNTEAFF	few	TRBD1	TRBV7-9	TRBJ1-1
TGTGCCAGCAGCAAGCCGACAGGGGTTGAGACCCAGTACTTC	CASSKPTGVETQYF	-	TRBD1	TRBV7-2	TRBJ2-5
TGTGCCAGCAGTTCTAGCGGGATCCCCTACGAGCAGTACTTC	CASSSSGIPYEQYF	-	TRBD2	TRBV27	TRBJ2-7
TGTGCCAGCAGCTTATCGCGGGACGAAGTGACAGATACGCAGTATTTT	CASSLSRDEVTDTQYF	-	-	TRBV7-9	TRBJ2-3
TGTGCCAGCACGGCAGGGGATGGTCTACCCTACAATGAGCAGTTCTTC	CASTAGDGLPYNEQFF	-	-	TRBV5-6	TRBJ2-1
TGTGCCAGCAGTTTCTCCGACAGGGATATGTACGAGCAGTACTTC	CASSFSDRDMYEQYF	-	TRBD1	TRBV28	TRBJ2-7
TGTGCCAGCAGTGACAGCCACGGGAGGGGGGGGACAGGGGCCCAGTACTTC	CASSDSHGRGGTGAQYF	-	TRBD1	TRBV2	TRBJ2-5
TGTGCCAGCAGAGGGGGACTAGCAAACACCGGGGAGCTGTTTTTT	CASRGGLANTGELFF	-	TRBD2	TRBV7-7	TRBJ2-2
TGTGCCAGCAGTTCGAGCCTCAGCGGGAGGGAAGAGACCCAGTACTTC	CASSSSLSGREETQYF	once	TRBD2	TRBV5-4	TRBJ2-5